Sequencing of this TCR beta chain was carried out in a study of Ad26.COV2.S vaccination and SARS-CoV-2 variants. Study observations and caveats: Vaccine and placebo recipients had comparable breadth of non-spike TCRs.

Sequencing used immunoSEQ multiplex PCR; TCRdb keeps in-frame clones, though not all of them. Here the sample spans about 680,000 clones, roughly 90% being singletons. Treatment specified: over 15 received Ad26.COV2.S at low or high dose, single or two shots; five or six received placebo; per-sample allocation not given. Repertoires come from day 63 after the first vaccine or placebo injection. This clone turned up a few times. Its specificity is not known. V dropped 4 bases and J dropped 6 bases, with 22 bases sitting between them. Germline CDR1 is SGHRS and CDR2 is YFSETQ. CDR3 length: 16 residues. Sample: peripheral blood, taken in a trial of Ad26.COV2.S vaccine versus placebo. The chain couples TRBV5-1 to TRBJ1-1, with D possibly being TRBD1 (6 bases). The source of this sequence is a person between 18 and 59 years old who received the Ad26.COV2.S COVID-19 vaccine or a placebo. CDR3 region: CASSVFSDSLGSEAFF. CDR3 DNA: TGCGCCAGCAGCGTTTTTTCGGACAGTCTAGGCTCTGAAGCTTTCTTT.